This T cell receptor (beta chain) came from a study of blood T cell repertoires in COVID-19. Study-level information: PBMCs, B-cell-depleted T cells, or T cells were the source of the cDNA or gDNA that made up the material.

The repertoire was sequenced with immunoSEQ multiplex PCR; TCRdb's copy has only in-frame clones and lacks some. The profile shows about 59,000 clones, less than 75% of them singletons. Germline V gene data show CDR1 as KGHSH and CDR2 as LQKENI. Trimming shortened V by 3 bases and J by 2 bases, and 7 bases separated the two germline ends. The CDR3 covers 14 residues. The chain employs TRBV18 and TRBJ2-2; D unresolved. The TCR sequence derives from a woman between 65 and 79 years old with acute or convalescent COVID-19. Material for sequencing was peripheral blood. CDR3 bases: TGTGCCAGCTCACCCGTACAAAACACCGGGGAGCTGTTTTTT. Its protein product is CASSPVQNTGELFF.